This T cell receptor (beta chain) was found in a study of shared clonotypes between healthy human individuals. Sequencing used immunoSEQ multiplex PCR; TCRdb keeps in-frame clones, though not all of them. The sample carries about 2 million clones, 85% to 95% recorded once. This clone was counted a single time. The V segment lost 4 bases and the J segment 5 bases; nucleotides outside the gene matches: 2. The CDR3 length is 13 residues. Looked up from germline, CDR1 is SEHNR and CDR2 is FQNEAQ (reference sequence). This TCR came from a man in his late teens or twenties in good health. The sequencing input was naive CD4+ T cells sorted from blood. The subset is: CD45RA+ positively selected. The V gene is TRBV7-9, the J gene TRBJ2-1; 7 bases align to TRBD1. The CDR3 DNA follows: TGTGCCAGCAGCTGGGGACAGCACAATGAGCAGTTCTTC. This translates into CASSWGQHNEQFF.